The rows below give T cell receptor beta chains drawn from one sample of a study of human T cells and chemical hapten exposure. TCRdb re-analysed the RACE reads in MiXCR, keeping a single row per CDR3 protein. The table records approximately 370,000 distinct CDR3 sequences, about 5% of them present only once. This sample comprised whole blood, obtained in connection with sensitization to the hapten diphenylcyclopropenone (DPC). The receptors come from a woman aged 18 to 35 with alopecia areata. Some clones in this sample may be carry-over from other donors' samples. Both conserved end residues are part of each CDR3. D genes are given only for firm matches. Part of the rows lack a size; the others show once, few, many or a class for expanded clones.

V gene,CDR3 length,clone size,J gene,D gene,CDR3 protein,CDR3 DNA
TRBV12-3/TRBV12-4,15,few,TRBJ2-1,.,CASSFSAGGFNEQFF,TGTGCCAGCAGTTTTTCGGCAGGGGGGTTCAATGAGCAGTTCTTC
TRBV6-2/TRBV6-3,15,.,TRBJ2-3,TRBD1,CASSLGTGVSDTQYF,TGTGCCAGCAGTTTAGGGACAGGGGTATCAGATACGCAGTATTTT
TRBV6-6,16,few,TRBJ2-7,TRBD2,CASTITRPGGVYEQYF,TGTGCCAGCACCATTACGAGACCGGGAGGAGTCTACGAGCAGTACTTC
TRBV28,12,.,TRBJ2-5,TRBD1,CASLGGEETQYF,TGTGCCAGCCTAGGGGGCGAAGAGACCCAGTACTTC
TRBV20-1,15,many,TRBJ2-3,.,CSARDMGGSTDTQYF,TGCAGTGCTAGAGATATGGGGGGAAGCACAGATACGCAGTATTTT
TRBV4-1,14,many,TRBJ1-4,.,CASSQGGISEKLFF,TGCGCCAGCAGCCAAGGAGGGATTTCTGAAAAACTGTTTTTT
TRBV2,14,many,TRBJ2-7,.,CASSEVHSLLEQYF,TGTGCCAGCAGTGAAGTCCACAGCCTGCTCGAGCAGTACTTC
TRBV7-2,18,.,TRBJ1-3,.,CASSRRTRGAREGNTIYF,TGTGCCAGCAGCCGTCGCACAAGGGGCGCACGTGAAGGAAACACCATATATTTT
TRBV7-2,14,few,TRBJ2-5,.,CASSPQGVFETQYF,TGTGCCAGCAGCCCCCAAGGGGTTTTTGAGACCCAGTACTTC
TRBV7-9,11,many,TRBJ1-2,.,CASSLEASYTF,TGTGCCAGCAGCTTAGAGGCTAGCTACACCTTC
TRBV2,14,few,TRBJ1-3,.,CASRTGISGNTIYF,TGTGCCAGCAGGACAGGAATCTCTGGAAACACCATATATTTT
TRBV6-2/TRBV6-3,13,.,TRBJ1-5,.,CASRRQLRQPQHF,TGTGCCAGCAGACGACAGTTGCGTCAGCCCCAGCATTTT
TRBV20-1,12,many,TRBJ1-3,.,CSARPSGNTIYF,TGCAGTGCTCGCCCCTCTGGAAACACCATATATTTT
TRBV7-9,16,many,TRBJ1-3,.,CASSLGPQGSGNTIYF,TGTGCCAGCAGCTTAGGGCCACAGGGATCTGGAAACACCATATATTTT
TRBV2,22,few,TRBJ2-2,.,CASSEEGTHRVGERRTTGELFF,TGTGCCAGCAGTGAAGAAGGGACACATAGGGTAGGAGAGAGAAGAACCACCGGGGAGCTGTTTTTT
TRBV18,15,many,TRBJ2-6,.,CASSPRSAGANVLTF,TGTGCCAGCTCACCCCGTTCAGCTGGGGCCAACGTCCTGACTTTC
TRBV6-2/TRBV6-3,16,.,TRBJ1-6,.,CASSYGGRSYNSPLHF,TGTGCCAGCAGTTATGGCGGCCGCTCCTATAATTCACCCCTCCACTTT
TRBV6-6,14,.,TRBJ2-5,.,CASSSPGVQETQYF,TGTGCCAGCAGTTCGCCTGGGGTCCAAGAGACCCAGTACTTC
TRBV7-2,14,few,TRBJ2-1,.,CASSGKQGINEQFF,TGTGCCAGCAGTGGGAAACAGGGAATCAATGAGCAGTTCTTC
TRBV2,14,.,TRBJ1-2,.,CASSDRGLNYGYTF,TGTGCCAGCAGTGACAGGGGTCTTAACTATGGCTACACCTTC
TRBV4-2,16,.,TRBJ2-3,TRBD1,CASSLKDRGPTDTQYF,TGTGCCAGCAGTCTGAAAGACAGGGGGCCGACAGATACGCAGTATTTT
TRBV20-1,14,many,TRBJ1-2,TRBD1,CSAREGTGVYGYTF,TGCAGTGCTAGAGAAGGGACAGGAGTCTATGGCTACACCTTC
TRBV18,16,many,TRBJ2-7,.,CASSPSSVAGRQEQYF,TGTGCCAGCTCACCTTCTTCCGTAGCAGGCAGACAGGAGCAGTACTTC
TRBV2,13,.,TRBJ2-1,.,CASSGEQFNEQFF,TGTGCCAGCAGTGGAGAGCAGTTCAATGAGCAGTTCTTC
TRBV7-9,17,many,TRBJ1-4,.,CASSLGWLGATNEKLFF,TGTGCCAGCAGCTTAGGATGGTTGGGGGCAACTAATGAAAAACTGTTTTTT
TRBV28,11,few,TRBJ2-7,.,CASSFSWEQYF,TGTGCCAGCAGTTTTTCGTGGGAGCAGTACTTC
TRBV20-1,12,.,TRBJ2-4,.,CSAAGRGNIQYF,TGCAGTGCTGCGGGCAGGGGAAACATTCAGTACTTC
TRBV11-2,16,few,TRBJ2-1,.,CASSSQPGSSYNEQFF,TGTGCCAGCAGCTCCCAACCTGGGAGCTCCTACAATGAGCAGTTCTTC
TRBV3-1,15,many,TRBJ1-2,.,CASSPPGGSPYGYTF,TGTGCCAGCAGCCCCCCCGGGGGCTCCCCCTATGGCTACACCTTC
TRBV10-3,16,few,TRBJ1-6,TRBD1,CAISNRQGKNNSPLHF,TGTGCCATCAGCAACCGACAGGGAAAAAATAATTCACCCCTCCACTTT
TRBV18,16,.,TRBJ1-4,.,CASSPPGGSQREKLLF,TGTGCCAGCTCACCACCCGGGGGGAGTCAACGTGAAAAACTGCTTTTT
TRBV4-2,14,many,TRBJ1-2,.,CASSQAEGNYGYTF,TGTGCCAGCAGCCAAGCGGAGGGGAACTATGGCTACACCTTC
TRBV7-2,17,many,TRBJ2-5,TRBD2,CASSLAGTSGGQETQYF,TGTGCCAGCAGCTTAGCCGGGACTAGCGGGGGACAAGAGACCCAGTACTTC